Here is one T cell receptor beta chain with its context. The antigen is undetermined. It was with a sample-barcoded 5' primer and a J-beta primer mix that a second PCR of about 6 to 12 cycles was run. All cDNA molecules were each tagged by a template-switch adaptor with 12 random nucleotides. CDR3-containing paired-end reads numbering at least 2.5 million came from each sample. Each CDR3 protein is one row after TCRdb ran MiXCR on the 5' RACE reads. The sample lists fewer than 1.5 million distinct CDR3 sequences, 42% occurring once. The sample originates from a study of blood T cells in healthy people across ages. Findings and caveats of the study: PBMCs that were unsorted prevented a conclusive naive versus antigen-experienced comparison. The authors considered diversity estimates from one million T cells to be underestimates.

The receptor was derived from a woman younger than 30 in good health. Sequenced: blood.

The CDR3 sequence is CASSQVGGAGETQYF. The CDR3 DNA reads TGTGCCAGCAGCCAAGTTGGCGGGGCGGGAGAGACCCAGTACTTC. V gene TRBV3-1 combines with J gene TRBJ2-7; TRBD2 is a possible D gene (6 bases). Near its end, the DNA agrees better with TRBJ2-5, so the J call may be wrong. The CDR3 covers 15 residues. Germline-derived CDR1 and CDR2 are LGHDT and YNNKEL (reference sequence).